The clone carrying this TCR beta chain was detected only once. The repertoire was sequenced with immunoSEQ multiplex PCR; TCRdb's copy has only in-frame clones and lacks some. The data contain under 300,000 clones, around 90% of them singletons. This sample is drawn from a study of blood T cell repertoires in COVID-19. Study-wide background: Sites across the United States, Italy and Spain contributed samples from acute and convalescent COVID-19. PBMCs, B-cell-depleted T cells, or T cells were the source of the cDNA or gDNA that made up the material.

Participant-given clinical history determined each cohort assignment. For recovered donors of Cohort 3, there were two negative PCRs, clearance, or symptom resolution. V was clipped by 1 base and J by 3 bases; unmatched bases: 1. CDR1 and CDR2 (germline): SGHTS, YDEGEE. The length of the CDR3 is 15 residues. This chain uses TRBV5-8 with TRBJ1-6, with 7 bases that match TRBD1. Input material: PBMCs or T cells enriched from blood (not recorded which). The TCR sequence derives from a woman in her thirties who had recovered from COVID-19. The CDR3 loop is CASSLYRGYNSPLHF. The CDR3, as DNA: TGTGCCAGCAGCTTGTACAGGGGCTATAATTCACCCCTCCACTTT. The full variable domain, in which reference TRBV5-8 and TRBJ1-6 provide the parts outside the CDR3, is EAGVTQSPTHLIKTRGQQATLRCSPISGHTSVYWYQQALGLGLQFLLWYDEGEERNRGNFPPRFSGRQFPNYSSELNVNALELEDSALYLCASSLYRGYNSPLHFGNGTRLTVT.